Listed below are T cell receptor beta chains from one sample, sequenced in a study of cytomegalovirus exposure and HLA in healthy donors. Sequencing was performed with immunoSEQ multiplex PCR; in TCRdb, only in-frame clones are kept and a portion is missing. The data show about 210,000 clones, 82% seen once. Sequencing input: PBMCs. All receptors come from a man aged 35-49 years in good health and CMV-seropositive. CDR3s include the opening cysteine and the closing phenylalanine or tryptophan. Each record gives: CDR3 length, J gene, D gene, clone size, V gene, CDR3 protein, CDR3 DNA. D genes are given only for firm matches. Only some rows state a clone size, as once, few, many or a class for expanded clones.

17 | TRBJ2-3 | TRBD1 | - | TRBV15 | CATSSEKRDSLTDTQYF | TGTGCCACCAGCAGTGAAAAGAGGGACAGCCTTACAGATACGCAGTATTTT
14 | TRBJ2-6 | - | - | TRBV9 | CASSVVGGANVLTF | TGTGCCAGCAGCGTAGTCGGTGGGGCCAACGTCCTGACTTTC
10 | TRBJ2-3 | - | - | TRBV2 | CASSADTQYF | TGTGCCAGCAGCGCAGATACGCAGTATTTT
15 | TRBJ1-2 | - | - | TRBV5-4 | CASSPRGNSNYGYTF | TGTGCCAGCAGCCCGAGGGGGAACTCTAACTATGGCTACACCTTC
17 | TRBJ1-4 | TRBD1 | - | TRBV7-9 | CASSLAGARDSPEKLFF | TGTGCCAGCAGCTTAGCAGGGGCCCGGGACAGCCCTGAAAAACTGTTTTTT
13 | TRBJ2-5 | TRBD2 | - | TRBV11-3 | CASSLGAGWTQYF | TGTGCCAGCAGCTTAGGAGCGGGATGGACCCAGTACTTC
16 | TRBJ2-2 | - | - | TRBV6-5 | CASSFQGRASDGELFF | TGTGCCAGCAGTTTCCAGGGTCGGGCATCTGACGGGGAGCTGTTTTTT
14 | TRBJ1-1 | TRBD1 | - | TRBV19 | CASRTGFMNTEAFF | TGTGCCAGTCGGACAGGATTCATGAACACTGAAGCTTTCTTT
14 | TRBJ1-2 | - | few | TRBV13 | CASSLGPVNYGYTF | TGTGCCAGCAGCTTAGGCCCCGTTAACTATGGCTACACCTTC
16 | TRBJ2-2 | - | few | TRBV18 | CASSDRQAQTTGELFF | TGTGCCAGCTCAGACAGACAGGCGCAGACAACCGGGGAGCTGTTTTTT
16 | TRBJ2-3 | - | once | TRBV29-1 | CSVADWTDASTDTQYF | TGCAGCGTTGCTGATTGGACAGATGCTAGCACAGATACGCAGTATTTT
15 | TRBJ2-5 | TRBD2 | - | TRBV6-1 | CASTSGLAGVETQYF | TGTGCCAGCACTTCGGGACTAGCGGGGGTAGAGACCCAGTACTTC
15 | TRBJ2-1 | - | few | TRBV4-1 | CASSQALASYNEQFF | TGCGCCAGCAGCCAAGCCCTAGCTTCCTACAATGAGCAGTTCTTC
14 | TRBJ2-1 | TRBD2 | once | TRBV5-1 | CASSLAGGLVEQFF | TGCGCCAGCAGCTTAGCGGGAGGGTTAGTTGAGCAGTTCTTC
14 | TRBJ1-4 | - | - | TRBV19 | CASSWGGLNEKLFF | TGTGCCAGTAGTTGGGGGGGGCTTAATGAAAAACTGTTTTTT
14 | TRBJ1-2 | - | - | TRBV15 | CATRDDRTNYGYTF | TGTGCCACCAGGGACGACAGGACCAACTATGGCTACACCTTC
17 | TRBJ1-4 | - | few | TRBV30 | CAWSPPDTRSTNEKLFF | TGTGCCTGGAGTCCCCCGGACACGCGATCAACTAATGAAAAACTGTTTTTT
14 | TRBJ2-2 | - | once | TRBV7-6 | CASSGTFNTGELFF | TGTGCCAGCTCCGGGACTTTCAACACCGGGGAGCTGTTTTTT
16 | TRBJ2-1 | - | - | TRBV6-6 | CASSYSVTEYYNEQFF | TGTGCCAGCAGTTACTCGGTGACAGAATATTACAATGAGCAGTTCTTC
17 | TRBJ1-2 | - | - | TRBV5-1 | CASSLVAASSNYVGYTF | TGCGCCAGCAGCTTGGTAGCAGCTTCGTCTAACTATGTAGGCTACACCTTC
14 | TRBJ1-5 | - | - | TRBV5-6 | CASSLGQLNQPQHF | TGTGCCAGCAGCTTGGGACAGCTCAATCAGCCCCAGCATTTT
17 | TRBJ2-3 | - | - | TRBV5-1 | CASSPAPPGQGTDTQYF | TGCGCCAGCAGCCCCGCGCCGCCGGGACAAGGCACAGATACGCAGTATTTT
15 | TRBJ2-2 | - | - | TRBV7-6 | CASSSQPTDTGELFF | TGTGCCAGCAGCTCCCAACCGACAGACACCGGGGAGCTGTTTTTT
16 | TRBJ2-3 | - | - | TRBV11-2 | CASSLAAGTSTDTQYF | TGTGCCAGCAGCTTAGCGGCGGGAACTAGCACAGATACGCAGTATTTT
14 | TRBJ2-2 | - | - | TRBV7-7 | CASSHTGNTGELFF | TGTGCCAGCAGCCATACAGGGAACACCGGGGAGCTGTTTTTT
17 | TRBJ2-1 | TRBD2 | - | TRBV11-2 | CASSSSAGTSGHNEQFF | TGTGCCAGCAGCTCGTCCGCCGGGACTAGCGGTCACAATGAGCAGTTCTTC
13 | TRBJ1-1 | - | - | TRBV18 | CASSPEESTEAFF | TGTGCCAGCTCACCAGAGGAAAGCACTGAAGCTTTCTTT
15 | TRBJ2-1 | - | few | TRBV29-1 | CSVDQPGLDFGRQFF | TGCAGCGTTGACCAGCCGGGACTGGACTTCGGTCGGCAGTTCTTC
12 | TRBJ2-2 | - | - | TRBV30 | CAWSPDSPELFF | TGTGCCTGGAGCCCGGACAGCCCTGAGCTGTTTTTT
14 | TRBJ1-1 | - | - | TRBV6-5 | CASSPRGANTEAFF | TGTGCCAGCAGCCCACGGGGGGCCAACACTGAAGCTTTCTTT
16 | TRBJ2-5 | - | - | TRBV4-1 | CASSQPSGGIKETQYF | TGCGCCAGCAGCCAACCGAGTGGGGGGATAAAAGAGACCCAGTACTTC
14 | TRBJ2-6 | - | - | TRBV30 | CAWGGRSGANVLTF | TGTGCCTGGGGCGGCCGCTCTGGGGCCAACGTCCTGACTTTC
15 | TRBJ1-2 | TRBD1 | - | TRBV2 | CASRLTPGQEYGYTF | TGTGCCAGCAGACTGACCCCCGGACAGGAGTATGGCTACACCTTC
17 | TRBJ2-1 | TRBD2 | few | TRBV10-3 | CAISESLAGGPDNEQFF | TGTGCCATCAGTGAGTCTCTGGCGGGAGGGCCCGACAATGAGCAGTTCTTC
13 | TRBJ2-1 | TRBD1 | - | TRBV11-3 | CASSIGQGPEQFF | TGTGCCAGCAGCATCGGACAGGGACCTGAGCAGTTCTTC
16 | TRBJ2-5 | TRBD2 | few | TRBV27 | CASSFLRGAHQETQYF | TGTGCCAGCAGTTTTTTGCGGGGGGCCCACCAAGAGACCCAGTACTTC
18 | TRBJ2-1 | TRBD2 | few | TRBV11-1 | CASSLEVLSGIVYNEQFF | TGTGCCAGCAGCTTAGAAGTCCTGAGCGGGATAGTCTACAATGAGCAGTTCTTC
14 | TRBJ1-1 | - | - | TRBV11-2 | CASSPGQWGTEAFF | TGTGCCAGCAGCCCCGGACAGTGGGGCACTGAAGCTTTCTTT
14 | TRBJ1-5 | - | once | TRBV19 | CASKWDTFNQPQHF | TGTGCCAGTAAGTGGGACACCTTCAACCAGCCCCAGCATTTT
16 | TRBJ2-6 | - | few | TRBV6-6 | CASIGGVMIGANVLTF | TGTGCCAGCATTGGAGGGGTGATGATTGGGGCCAACGTCCTGACTTTC
15 | TRBJ2-7 | - | - | TRBV9 | CASSVGSYSSYEQYF | TGTGCCAGCAGCGTAGGTAGCTATAGCTCCTACGAGCAGTACTTC